The clone carrying this TCR beta chain was picked up one time. Its target is not known. At one boundary the junction diverges from the germline segment, which might be a read error. According to the study, genomic DNA was the template for TCR beta VDJ and CDR3 profiling. TCRdb reprocessed the reads with MiXCR, giving one entry per CDR3 protein. The table lists about 110,000 distinct CDR3 sequences, around 49% of them singletons, with roughly 30% in the top ten. The CDR3 contains 14 residues. The V gene's germline CDR1 is SGHTS and CDR2 YDEGEE. This sample is part of a study of CD8+CD57+ T cells in acquired aplastic anemia. Study-wide context: When averaged, DNA from sorted CD4+ and CD8+ cells came to approximately 3.2 ug. Among healthy donors, CD4+ cells averaged around 11 million reads.

Whole-study results and caveats: The same twenty-nine CD8+ CDR3 sequences occurred in patients and in controls.

This rearrangement joins TRBV5-8 to TRBJ1-2; 8 bases agree with TRBD1. The sequencing input was sorted CD4+, CD8+, or CD8+CD57+ T cells (not recorded which) from PBMCs. The sequence was collected from a human donor in good health, serving as a control. DNA for the CDR3: TGCGCCAGCAGCCCCGACAGGGGCACCTATAACTACACCTTC. It encodes CASSPDRGTYNYTF.